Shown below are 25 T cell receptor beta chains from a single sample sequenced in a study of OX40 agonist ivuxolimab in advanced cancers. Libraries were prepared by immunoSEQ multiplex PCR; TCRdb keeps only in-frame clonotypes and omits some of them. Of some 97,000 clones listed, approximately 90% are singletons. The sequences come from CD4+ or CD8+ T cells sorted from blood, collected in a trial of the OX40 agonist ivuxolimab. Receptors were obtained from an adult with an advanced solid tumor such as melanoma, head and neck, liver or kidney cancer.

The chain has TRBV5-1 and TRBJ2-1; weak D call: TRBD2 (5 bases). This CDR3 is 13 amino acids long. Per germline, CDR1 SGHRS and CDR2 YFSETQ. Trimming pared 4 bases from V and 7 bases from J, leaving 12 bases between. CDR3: CASSGTRPNEQFF. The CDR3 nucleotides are TGCGCCAGCAGCGGAACTAGGCCGAATGAGCAGTTCTTC. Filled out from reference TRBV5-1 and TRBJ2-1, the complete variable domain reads KAGVTQTPRYLIKTRGQQVTLSCSPISGHRSVSWYQQTPGQGLQFLFEYFSETQRNKGNFPGRFSGRQFSNSRSEMNVSTLELGDSALYLCASSGTRPNEQFFGPGTRLTVL.

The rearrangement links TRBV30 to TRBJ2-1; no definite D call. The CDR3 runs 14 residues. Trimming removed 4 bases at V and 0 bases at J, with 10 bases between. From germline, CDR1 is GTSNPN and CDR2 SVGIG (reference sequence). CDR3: CAWKVGSSYNEQFF. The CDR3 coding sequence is TGTGCCTGGAAGGTTGGAAGCTCCTACAATGAGCAGTTCTTC.

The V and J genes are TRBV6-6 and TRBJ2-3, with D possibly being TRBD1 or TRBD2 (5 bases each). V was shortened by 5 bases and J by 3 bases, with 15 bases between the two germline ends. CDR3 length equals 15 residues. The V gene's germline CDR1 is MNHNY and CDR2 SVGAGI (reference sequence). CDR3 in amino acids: CASSPTGAYTDTQYF. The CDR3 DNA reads TGTGCCAGCAGTCCTACCGGGGCCTATACAGATACGCAGTATTTT.

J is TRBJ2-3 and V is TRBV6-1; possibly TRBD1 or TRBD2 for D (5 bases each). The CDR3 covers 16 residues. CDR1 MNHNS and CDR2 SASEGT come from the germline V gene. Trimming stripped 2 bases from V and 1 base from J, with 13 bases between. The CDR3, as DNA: TGTGCCAGCAGTGAATCGATAGGGACGGGCACAGATACGCAGTATTTT. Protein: CASSESIGTGTDTQYF.

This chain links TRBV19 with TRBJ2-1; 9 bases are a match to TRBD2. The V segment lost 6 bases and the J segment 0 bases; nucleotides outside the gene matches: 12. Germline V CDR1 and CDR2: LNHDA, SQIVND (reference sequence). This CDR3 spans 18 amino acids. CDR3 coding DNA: TGTGCCAGTAGCAACCAATCTAGCGGGATTAGCTCCTACAATGAGCAGTTCTTC. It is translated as CASSNQSSGISSYNEQFF. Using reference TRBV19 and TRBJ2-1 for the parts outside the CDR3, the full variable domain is DGGITQSPKYLFRKEGQNVTLSCEQNLNHDAMYWYRQDPGQGLRLIYYSQIVNDFQKGDIAEGYSVSREKKESFPLTVTSAQKNPTAFYLCASSNQSSGISSYNEQFFGPGTRLTVL.

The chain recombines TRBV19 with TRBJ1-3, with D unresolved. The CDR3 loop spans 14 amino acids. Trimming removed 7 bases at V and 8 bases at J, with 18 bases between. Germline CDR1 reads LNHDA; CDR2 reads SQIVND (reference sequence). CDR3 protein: CASMLGLGRDTIYF. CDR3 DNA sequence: TGTGCCAGTATGTTGGGATTGGGGAGAGACACCATATATTTT.

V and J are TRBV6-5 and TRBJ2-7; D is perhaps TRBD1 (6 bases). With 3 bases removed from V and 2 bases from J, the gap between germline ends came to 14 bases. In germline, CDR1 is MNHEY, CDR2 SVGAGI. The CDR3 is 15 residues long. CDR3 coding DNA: TGTGCCAGCAGTTATTCAGGGGACGGCACCTACGAGCAGTACTTC. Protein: CASSYSGDGTYEQYF.

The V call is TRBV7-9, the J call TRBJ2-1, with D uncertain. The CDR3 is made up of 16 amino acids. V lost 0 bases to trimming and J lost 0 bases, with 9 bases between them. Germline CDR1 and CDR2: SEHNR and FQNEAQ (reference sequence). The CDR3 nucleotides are TGTGCCAGCAGCTTAGCGCTACTACCCTCCTACAATGAGCAGTTCTTC. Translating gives CASSLALLPSYNEQFF.

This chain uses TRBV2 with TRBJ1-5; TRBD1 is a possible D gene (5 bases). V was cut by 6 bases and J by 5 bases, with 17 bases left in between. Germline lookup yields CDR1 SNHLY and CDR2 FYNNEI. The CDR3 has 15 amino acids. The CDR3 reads CASSALSGAHQPQHF. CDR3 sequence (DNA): TGTGCCAGCAGCGCCTTAAGTGGGGCCCATCAGCCCCAGCATTTT.

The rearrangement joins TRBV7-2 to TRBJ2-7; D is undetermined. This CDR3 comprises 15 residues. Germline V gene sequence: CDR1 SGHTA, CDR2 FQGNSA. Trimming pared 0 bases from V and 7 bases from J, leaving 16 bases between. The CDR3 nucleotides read TGTGCCAGCAGCTTAGCGTCACTAAATTCGGCTGAGCAGTACTTC. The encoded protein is CASSLASLNSAEQYF.

CDR3 in amino acids: CASSEPPLTEQYF. In nucleotides, the CDR3 is TGTGCCAGCAGTGAACCCCCGTTGACGGAGCAGTACTTC. The chain uses TRBV25-1 and TRBJ2-7; D is undetermined. The CDR3 spans 13 residues. Germline lookup yields CDR1 MGHDK and CDR2 SYGVNS. V lost 2 bases to trimming and J lost 7 bases, with 12 bases between them.

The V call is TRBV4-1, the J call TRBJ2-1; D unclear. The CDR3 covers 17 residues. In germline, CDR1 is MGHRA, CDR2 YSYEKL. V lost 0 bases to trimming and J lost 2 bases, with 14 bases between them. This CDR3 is CASSQDVRRLAYNEQFF. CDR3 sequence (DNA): TGCGCCAGCAGCCAAGATGTTCGGCGTTTGGCCTACAATGAGCAGTTCTTC.

The CDR3 sequence is CASSAGDTQYF. Here the CDR3 DNA reads TGTGCCAGCAGCGCTGGGGATACGCAGTATTTT. V is TRBV7-2 and J is TRBJ2-3; D remains ambiguous. CDR1 and CDR2 from the germline V gene are SGHTA and FQGNSA. The CDR3 loop spans 11 amino acids. Trimming stripped 5 bases from V and 6 bases from J, with 6 bases between.

CDR3 protein: CASSTTGTAAYEQYF. The CDR3 nucleotides read TGTGCCAGCAGCACTACCGGGACAGCCGCCTACGAGCAGTACTTC. The gene calls are TRBV9 and TRBJ2-7; TRBD1 matches 7 bases. Trimming cost V 4 bases and J 2 bases; bases outside gene matches: 9. Germline-derived CDR1 and CDR2 are SGDLS and YYNGEE. The CDR3 is made up of 15 amino acids.

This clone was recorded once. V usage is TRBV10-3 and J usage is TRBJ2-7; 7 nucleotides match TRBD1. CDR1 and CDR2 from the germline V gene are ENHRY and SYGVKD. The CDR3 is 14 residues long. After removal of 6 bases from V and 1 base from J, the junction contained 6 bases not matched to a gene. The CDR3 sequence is CAIREGTASYEQYF. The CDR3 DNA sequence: TGTGCCATCAGAGAAGGGACAGCATCCTACGAGCAGTACTTC.

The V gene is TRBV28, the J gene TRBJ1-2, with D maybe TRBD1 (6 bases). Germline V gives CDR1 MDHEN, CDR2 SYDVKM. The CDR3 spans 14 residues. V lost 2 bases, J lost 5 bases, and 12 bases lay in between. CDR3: CASSLGQRKYGYTF. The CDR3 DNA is TGTGCCAGCAGTTTAGGACAGAGAAAGTATGGCTACACCTTC.

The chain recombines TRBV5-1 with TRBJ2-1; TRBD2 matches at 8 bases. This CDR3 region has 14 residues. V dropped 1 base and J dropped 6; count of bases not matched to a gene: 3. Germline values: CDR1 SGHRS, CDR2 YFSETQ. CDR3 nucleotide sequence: TGCGCCAGCAGCTTGTCGGGGGGGCTCAATGAGCAGTTCTTC. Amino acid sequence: CASSLSGGLNEQFF.

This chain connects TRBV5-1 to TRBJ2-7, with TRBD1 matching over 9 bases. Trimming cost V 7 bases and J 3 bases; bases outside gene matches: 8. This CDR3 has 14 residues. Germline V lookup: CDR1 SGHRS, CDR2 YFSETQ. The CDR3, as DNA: TGCGCCAGCCGTCATCCGGGACAGGGCTACGAGCAGTACTTC. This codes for CASRHPGQGYEQYF.

The CDR3 coding sequence is TGTGCCAGCAGCGTAGGAGCAGGGTGGAGCACTGAAGCTTTCTTT. It specifies CASSVGAGWSTEAFF. The rearrangement uses TRBV9 and TRBJ1-1; maybe TRBD1 (5 bases). With 0 bases removed from V and 4 bases from J, the gap between germline ends came to 13 bases. The germline V gene encodes CDR1 SGDLS and CDR2 YYNGEE. CDR3 size: 15 residues. The full variable domain, rest sourced from reference TRBV9 and TRBJ1-1, is DSGVTQTPKHLITATGQRVTLRCSPRSGDLSVYWYQQSLDQGLQFLIQYYNGEERAKGNILERFSAQQFPDLHSELNLSSLELGDSALYFCASSVGAGWSTEAFFGQGTRLTVV.

The CDR3: CATSRSFHNEQFF. DNA for the CDR3: TGTGCCACCTCAAGGAGTTTCCACAATGAGCAGTTCTTC. The chain is built from TRBV27 and TRBJ2-1, with D uncertain. V was shortened by 10 bases and J by 5 bases, with 15 bases between the two germline ends. The CDR3 runs 13 residues. Germline loops: CDR1 MNHEY, CDR2 SMNVEV (reference sequence).

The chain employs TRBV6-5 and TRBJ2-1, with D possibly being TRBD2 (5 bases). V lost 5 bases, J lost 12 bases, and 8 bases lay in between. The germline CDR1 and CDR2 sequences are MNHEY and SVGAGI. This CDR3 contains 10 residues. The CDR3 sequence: CASSSGGQFF. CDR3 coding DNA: TGTGCCAGCAGTAGCGGTGGGCAGTTCTTC.

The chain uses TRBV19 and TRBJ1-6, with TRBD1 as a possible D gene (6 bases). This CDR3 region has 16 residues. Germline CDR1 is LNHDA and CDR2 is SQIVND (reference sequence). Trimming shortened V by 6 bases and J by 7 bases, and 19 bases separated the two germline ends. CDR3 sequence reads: CASSYRVVGTNSPLHF. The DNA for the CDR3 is TGTGCCAGTAGCTACAGGGTCGTGGGGACAAATTCACCCCTCCACTTT.

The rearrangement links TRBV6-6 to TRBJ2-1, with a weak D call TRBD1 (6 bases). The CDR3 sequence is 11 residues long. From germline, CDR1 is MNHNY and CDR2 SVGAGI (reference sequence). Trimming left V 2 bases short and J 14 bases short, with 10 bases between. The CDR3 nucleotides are TGTGCCAGCAGTTACGCAGGGGAGAAGTTCTTC. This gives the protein CASSYAGEKFF.

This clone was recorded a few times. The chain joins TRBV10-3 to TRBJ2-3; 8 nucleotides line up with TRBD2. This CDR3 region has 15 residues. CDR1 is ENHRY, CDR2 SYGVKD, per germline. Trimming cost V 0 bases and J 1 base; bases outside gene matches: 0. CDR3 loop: CAISESRGGTDTQYF. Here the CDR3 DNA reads TGTGCCATCAGTGAGTCGCGGGGGGGCACAGATACGCAGTATTTT.

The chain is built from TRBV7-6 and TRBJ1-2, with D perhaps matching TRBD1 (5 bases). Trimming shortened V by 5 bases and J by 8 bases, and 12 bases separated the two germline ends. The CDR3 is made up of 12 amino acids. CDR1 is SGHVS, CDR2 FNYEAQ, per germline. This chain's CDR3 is CASSPGLFGYTF. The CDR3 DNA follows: TGTGCCAGCAGCCCGGGACTCTTCGGCTACACCTTC.